The text below deals with one T cell receptor (beta chain). The antigen it binds to is not known. Qualities for individual bases were not recorded, and no much larger clone is one base off. According to the germline V gene (reference sequence), CDR1 reads SGHNT and CDR2 reads YYREEE. Its CDR3 holds 13 amino acids, cysteine through phenylalanine. The only DNA kept is the CDR3, 39 bases in frame from the first base. V sheds 0 bases and J sheds 8 bases, leaving 6 bases between their ends. Genomic DNA was isolated from the sorted cells so that the TCRbeta CDR3 region could be sequenced. TCRbeta CDR3 regions were sequenced using the immunoSEQ Assay. What TCRdb holds here is the immuneACCESS table cut down to in-frame rearrangements. Part of the clones is not present; checked against another copy, under half of the missing clones reflect an unresolved V gene, and the others are unexplained. Within this sample are roughly 24,000 clones, with more than 70% of them counted one time only. About a quarter of the sample belongs to the ten largest clones.

This entry belongs to a study of OX40 agonist ivuxolimab in advanced cancers. In terms of the full investigation: The costimulatory receptor OX40 (CD134) was targeted by ivuxolimab, a fully human IgG2 agonistic monoclonal antibody. Intravenous ivuxolimab was administered to patients every 2 weeks at six dose levels: 0.01, 0.1, 0.3, 1.5, 3 and 10 mg/kg. Of the roughly 51 patients in dose escalation, about 20 had hepatocellular carcinoma, around 15 had melanoma, 9 had renal cell carcinoma and 9 had head and neck cancer. The dose-escalation cohort was about 87% male with a mean age of approximately 60 years, ranging from about 20 to 85. Patients were allowed to have had prior anti-PD-1, anti-PD-L1 or anti-CTLA-4 therapy, and less than 45% of the dose-escalation patients had previously received checkpoint inhibitors. Three dose-escalation patients achieved partial responses, one with hepatocellular carcinoma and two with cutaneous melanoma. The point of sequencing TCRbeta in the periphery was to test whether ivuxolimab changed TCR sequence diversity and drove clonal T-cell expansion. The paper describes the monotherapy dose-escalation part (N of about 47 patients) of the phase I trial of ivuxolimab. What the authors observed across the whole study: In the 0.1-3.0 mg/kg groups, partial responders had among the lowest normalized peripheral clonal expansion, particularly in CD8+ T cells. Low levels of normalized T-cell clonal expansion were also shown by some nonresponding patients. The antigen specificity of the peripheral T cells that underwent clonal expansion was not determined. After ivuxolimab, more expanded clones were found on average in CD8+ T cells than in CD4+ T cells. At doses of 0.1 to 3.0 mg/kg, clonal expansion of both CD4+ and CD8+ T cells in blood was seen between baseline and week 6.

Patients with autoimmune disease history or receiving systemic immunosuppression were excluded from the trial. Peripheral blood for TCR sequencing was collected from all dose cohorts at baseline, on cycle 4 day 1, and on cycle 7 day 1. Samples were obtained from an open-label, multicenter, first-in-human phase I dose-escalation trial of ivuxolimab. Adults with locally advanced or metastatic melanoma, renal cell, hepatocellular, or head and neck squamous cell carcinoma were enrolled in the trial. CD4+ and CD8+ T cells were sorted separately from peripheral blood before TCR sequencing. The origin of this receptor is an adult with an advanced solid tumor such as melanoma, head and neck, liver or kidney cancer. This receptor chain uses TRBV5-4 and TRBJ1-6; no D gene call is confident. The material sequenced was CD4+ or CD8+ T cells sorted from blood, taken in a trial of the OX40 agonist ivuxolimab. The CDR3 loop reads CASSLGSHSPLHF. DNA sequence: TGTGCCAGCAGCTTGGGCTCGCATTCACCCCTCCACTTT.